This section outlines one T cell receptor (beta chain) sequence together with its context. No antigen is known for it. The data stem from a study of TIL therapy for anti-PD-1-resistant metastatic lung cancer. Across the study: Median patient age was almost 55, ranging about 35-80 years. Most patients had lung adenocarcinoma. Overall study results and limits: Many TIL product clones were absent from baseline tumor, suggesting clonal contraction. Patients were highly selected, enriched for treatment-naive, never-smoker and oncogene-addicted cases.

The immunoSEQ assay was v3. Sequencing was performed with immunoSEQ multiplex PCR; in TCRdb, only in-frame clones are kept and a portion is missing. The data hold 50,000 or so clones, with just over 70% observed a single time. Described time point: pre-treatment sample, taken before nivolumab and TIL therapy. Pleural nodules or supraclavicular lymph nodes made up most of the excised metastases sampled. In germline, CDR1 is ENHRY, CDR2 SYGVKD. V shed 8 bases and J shed 2 bases, with 12 bases lying between them. The CDR3 runs to 13 residues. The sequencing here drew on tumor tissue, taken at baseline. The sequence came from a person aged 25 to 79 with non-small cell lung cancer. The chain couples TRBV10-3 to TRBJ1-2, with D unclear. CDR3 protein: CAIGQSQNYGYTF. DNA for the CDR3: TGTGCCATCGGGCAGAGCCAGAACTATGGCTACACCTTC.